These T cell receptor beta chains were read from a single sample in a study of blood T cell repertoires in COVID-19. Here immunoSEQ multiplex PCR was the method, and the copy in TCRdb shows in-frame clones only, minus some. The sample carries around 280,000 clones, around 90% recorded once. Sequences were obtained from PBMCs or T cells enriched from blood (not recorded which). These receptors originate from a woman in her forties who had recovered from COVID-19. Both conserved end residues are part of each CDR3. D genes are given only for firm matches. Clone size, where shown, is once, few, many, or a class for clones that have expanded.

D	size	V	length	J	DNA	CDR3
TRBD1	.	TRBV19	14	TRBJ2-7	TGTGCCAGTAGTCCCGGGACAGGGCCCTACGAGCAGTACTTC	CASSPGTGPYEQYF
TRBD1	few	TRBV25-1	14	TRBJ2-7	TGTGCCAGCAGGGGGGACAGCCACTACTACGAGCAGTACTTC	CASRGDSHYYEQYF
.	.	TRBV7-2	16	TRBJ1-6	TGTGCCAGCAGCTTATTCGGCAGGGAAATTGATTCACCCCTCCACTTT	CASSLFGREIDSPLHF
TRBD1	.	TRBV15	16	TRBJ2-6	TGTGCCACCACCGGACAGGGGGTATCTGGGGCCAACGTCCTGACTTTC	CATTGQGVSGANVLTF
TRBD1	.	TRBV9	15	TRBJ2-7	TGTGCCAGCAGCCCAGCCGGGACAGAGCCCTACGAGCAGTACTTC	CASSPAGTEPYEQYF
TRBD1	.	TRBV5-8	13	TRBJ2-5	TGTGCCAGGCCACACAGGGGGCCAGAGACCCAGTACTTC	CARPHRGPETQYF
.	.	TRBV27	14	TRBJ1-4	TGTGCCAGCAGTTCAGCGGGGGCTGGTGAAAAACTGTTTTTT	CASSSAGAGEKLFF
TRBD2	.	TRBV4-2	14	TRBJ2-7	TGTGCCAGCAGCCAAAGCGGGAGCTCCTACGAGCAGTACTTC	CASSQSGSSYEQYF
.	.	TRBV10-1	18	TRBJ2-1	TGCGCCACTATCTCCGATAGGTGGAGCGGAAACTCCTACAATGAGCAGTTCTTC	CATISDRWSGNSYNEQFF
.	.	TRBV18	15	TRBJ2-1	TGTGCCAGCTCGTCGGACAGTCGACCCTTTAATGAGCAGTTCTTC	CASSSDSRPFNEQFF
TRBD1	.	TRBV7-9	16	TRBJ1-5	TGTGCCAGCAGCCGATATTCAGGGGGCGCGGGACAGCCCCAGCATTTT	CASSRYSGGAGQPQHF
.	.	TRBV6-2/TRBV6-3	14	TRBJ2-1	TGTGCCAGCAGTTCCCAGGGACAATACAATGAGCAGTTCTTC	CASSSQGQYNEQFF
TRBD1	.	TRBV4-3	17	TRBJ1-6	TGCGCCAGCAGTTTGAGGGACAGGGGGTATAGTAATTCACCCCTCCACTTT	CASSLRDRGYSNSPLHF
TRBD2	.	TRBV4-3	18	TRBJ2-3	TGCGCCAGCAGCCAATACACTATAGCGGGAGAGGGAACAGATACGCAGTATTTT	CASSQYTIAGEGTDTQYF
TRBD1	.	TRBV6-5	15	TRBJ1-6	TGTGCCAGCAGCACGACAGGGGAGAGGCATTCACCCCTCCACTTT	CASSTTGERHSPLHF
TRBD1	.	TRBV28	13	TRBJ2-3	TGTGCCAGCAGATTACAGGGGGCAGATACGCAGTATTTT	CASRLQGADTQYF
TRBD2	.	TRBV7-2	16	TRBJ2-5	TGTGCCAGCAGCCGCGGTGGAACGGGAGGCAGTGGGACCCAGTACTTC	CASSRGGTGGSGTQYF
TRBD2	.	TRBV5-4	16	TRBJ2-1	TGTGCCAGCAGCTCCCGACTAGCGGGAGTCGCCAATGAGCAGTTCTTC	CASSSRLAGVANEQFF
.	.	TRBV15	14	TRBJ1-2	TGTGCCACCAGCACTAGTCCGGGGGAATATGGCTACACCTTC	CATSTSPGEYGYTF
.	.	TRBV12-3/TRBV12-4	13	TRBJ2-1	TGTGCCAGCCAAGCGTCCCGGAACAATGAGCAGTTCTTC	CASQASRNNEQFF
.	once	TRBV7-8	14	TRBJ1-3	TGTGCCAGCAGCCCCCGGGGCTCTGGAAACACCATATATTTT	CASSPRGSGNTIYF
.	once	TRBV7-3	13	TRBJ2-1	TGTGCCAGCACCACTGGGCGGGAACATGAGCAGTTCTTC	CASTTGREHEQFF
TRBD2	.	TRBV27	16	TRBJ2-5	TGTGCCAGCAGTCCGGGGAGCGGGAGGATTCAAGAGACCCAGTACTTC	CASSPGSGRIQETQYF
TRBD2	once	TRBV7-3	15	TRBJ2-1	TGTGCCAGCAGCCCCCGACTAGCGGGAGTCCCTGAGCAGTTCTTC	CASSPRLAGVPEQFF
TRBD1	.	TRBV2	14	TRBJ1-4	TGTGCCAGCAGAGCGACAGGGGTTAATGAAAAACTGTTTTTT	CASRATGVNEKLFF
.	.	TRBV2	14	TRBJ2-3	TGTGCCAGCAGCGAGGACACGCGCACAGATACGCAGTATTTT	CASSEDTRTDTQYF
.	.	TRBV21-1	17	TRBJ2-7	TGTGCCAGCAGCAAGCCCCGATGGGGGGCGGGAGTACGCGAGCAGTACTTC	CASSKPRWGAGVREQYF
TRBD2	.	TRBV18	18	TRBJ2-1	TGTGCCAGCTCACCCCTCCCGACCGGGACTAGCGGGATCTATGAGCAGTTCTTC	CASSPLPTGTSGIYEQFF
TRBD1	few	TRBV5-1	13	TRBJ1-6	TGCGCCAGCAGCGGACAGGGAAATTCACCCCTCCACTTT	CASSGQGNSPLHF
.	few	TRBV7-8	13	TRBJ2-3	TGTGCCAGCAGCTATTCCAGGGCTTATACGCAGTATTTT	CASSYSRAYTQYF
.	once	TRBV5-8	14	TRBJ2-7	TGTGCCAGCAGCTTGTTCCGGACTTTTCGGGAGCAGTACTTC	CASSLFRTFREQYF
.	.	TRBV5-1	15	TRBJ2-1	TGCGCCAGCAGCTTGGGGCCTGCGGGAAACAATGAGCAGTTCTTC	CASSLGPAGNNEQFF
.	.	TRBV6-6	15	TRBJ2-7	TGTGCCAGCAGTTACTCCTCTTCGCAGGGCGTCGAGCAGTACTTC	CASSYSSSQGVEQYF
TRBD1	.	TRBV7-2	15	TRBJ1-1	TGTGCCAGCAGCTCATCAACAGGGGGCTTCACTGAAGCTTTCTTT	CASSSSTGGFTEAFF
.	.	TRBV3-1/TRBV3-2	15	TRBJ2-2	TGTGCCAGCAGCCTTCGGACGGGAGCCACCGGGGAGCTGTTTTTT	CASSLRTGATGELFF
.	few	TRBV5-4	15	TRBJ2-3	TGTGCCAGCAGCCCCCCTGGGGAGAGGACAGATACGCAGTATTTT	CASSPPGERTDTQYF
TRBD1	.	TRBV28	15	TRBJ1-1	TGTGCCAGCAGTTTATCCCAGGGGGCATGGACTGAAGCTTTCTTT	CASSLSQGAWTEAFF
.	.	TRBV9	14	TRBJ2-2	TGTGCCAGCAACCAGGGTTGGGGCACCGGGGAGCTGTTTTTT	CASNQGWGTGELFF
TRBD2	once	TRBV28	15	TRBJ2-1	TGTGCCAGCAGTCCAACGGGACTAGGCAGGAATGAGCAGTTCTTC	CASSPTGLGRNEQFF
TRBD2	.	TRBV30	15	TRBJ2-3	TGTGCCTGGCGAAGACTAGCGGGAAGAGCAGATACGCAGTATTTT	CAWRRLAGRADTQYF
.	.	TRBV30	13	TRBJ1-6	TGTGCCTGGGGGCGGGGTCCGGGTTCACCCCTCCACTTT	CAWGRGPGSPLHF